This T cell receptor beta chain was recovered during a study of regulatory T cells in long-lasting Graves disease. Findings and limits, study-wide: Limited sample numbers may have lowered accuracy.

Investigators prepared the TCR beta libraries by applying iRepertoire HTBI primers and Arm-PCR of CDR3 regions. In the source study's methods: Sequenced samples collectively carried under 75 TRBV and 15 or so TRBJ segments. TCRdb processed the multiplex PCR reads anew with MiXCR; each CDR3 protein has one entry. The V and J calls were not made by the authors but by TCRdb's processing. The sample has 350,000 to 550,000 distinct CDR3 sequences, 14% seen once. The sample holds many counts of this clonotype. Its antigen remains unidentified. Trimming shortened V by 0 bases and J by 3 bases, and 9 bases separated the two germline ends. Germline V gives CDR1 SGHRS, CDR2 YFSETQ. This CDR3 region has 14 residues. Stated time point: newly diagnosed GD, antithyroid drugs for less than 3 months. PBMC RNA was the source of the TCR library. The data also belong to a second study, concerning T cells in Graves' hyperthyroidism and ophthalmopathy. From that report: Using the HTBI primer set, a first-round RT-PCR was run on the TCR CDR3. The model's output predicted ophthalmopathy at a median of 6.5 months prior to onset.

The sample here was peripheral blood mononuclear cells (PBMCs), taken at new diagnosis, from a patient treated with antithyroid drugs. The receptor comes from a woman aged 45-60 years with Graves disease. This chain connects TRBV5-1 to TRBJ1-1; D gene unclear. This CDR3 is CASSLVSLDTEAFF. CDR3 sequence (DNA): TGCGCCAGCAGCTTGGTTAGCTTAGACACTGAAGCTTTCTTT.